These T cell receptor beta chains were read from a single sample in a study of spatial heterogeneity in lung cancer. TCRdb used MiXCR to reprocess the 5' RACE reads, holding one entry per CDR3 protein. The sample consists of approximately 13,000 distinct CDR3 sequences, 13% to 15% of them appearing once. Sequences were derived from PBMCs, sampled at surgery. These receptors all stem from a male donor with early-stage non-small cell lung cancer. Each CDR3 is given with its conserved first and last residue. A D gene is named only where the DNA matches it firmly. Where a row states a size, it is once, few, many or the class of an expanded clone; other rows omit it.

v_gene: TRBV5-1
d_gene: -
abundance: -
j_gene: TRBJ2-7
CDR3aa: CASSFPGVYEQYF
CDR3nt: TGCGCCAGCAGCTTTCCCGGCGTCTACGAGCAGTACTTC

v_gene: TRBV2
d_gene: -
abundance: few
j_gene: TRBJ2-7
CDR3aa: CASSDQQTRQYF
CDR3nt: TGTGCCAGCAGTGACCAACAGACGAGGCAGTACTTC

v_gene: TRBV7-9
d_gene: -
abundance: few
j_gene: TRBJ1-4
CDR3aa: CASSLASGANEKLFF
CDR3nt: TGTGCCAGCAGCTTAGCCAGTGGGGCTAATGAAAAACTGTTTTTT

v_gene: TRBV7-8
d_gene: TRBD1
abundance: many
j_gene: TRBJ1-2
CDR3aa: CASSLDGQGYGYTF
CDR3nt: TGTGCCAGCAGCTTAGATGGACAGGGCTATGGCTACACCTTC

v_gene: TRBV7-9
d_gene: TRBD1
abundance: many
j_gene: TRBJ2-1
CDR3aa: CASSSLDRSSYNEQFF
CDR3nt: TGTGCCAGCAGTTCCCTGGACAGGAGCTCCTACAATGAGCAGTTCTTC

v_gene: TRBV28
d_gene: -
abundance: -
j_gene: TRBJ2-7
CDR3aa: CASSLTRGGVYEQYF
CDR3nt: TGTGCCAGCAGTTTAACCCGCGGAGGGGTCTACGAGCAGTACTTC

v_gene: TRBV4-1
d_gene: -
abundance: -
j_gene: TRBJ2-1
CDR3aa: CASSQVVGWVNEQFF
CDR3nt: TGCGCCAGCAGCCAGGTAGTGGGATGGGTCAATGAGCAGTTCTTC

v_gene: TRBV7-8
d_gene: TRBD2
abundance: many
j_gene: TRBJ2-3
CDR3aa: CASSPEASGESGTDTQYF
CDR3nt: TGTGCCAGCAGCCCAGAGGCTAGCGGGGAATCCGGCACAGATACGCAGTATTTT

v_gene: TRBV6-1
d_gene: -
abundance: many
j_gene: TRBJ2-5
CDR3aa: CASSEEGRGGRETQYF
CDR3nt: TGTGCCAGCAGTGAAGAGGGCAGGGGAGGGCGAGAGACCCAGTACTTC

v_gene: TRBV12-3/TRBV12-4
d_gene: -
abundance: many
j_gene: TRBJ1-5
CDR3aa: CASSLKGNQPQHF
CDR3nt: TGTGCCAGCAGTTTAAAGGGCAATCAGCCCCAGCATTTT

v_gene: TRBV5-1
d_gene: -
abundance: -
j_gene: TRBJ1-1
CDR3aa: CASSPKNGFFLNTEAFF
CDR3nt: TGCGCCAGCAGCCCGAAGAACGGGTTTTTCTTGAACACTGAAGCTTTCTTT

v_gene: TRBV5-6
d_gene: -
abundance: many
j_gene: TRBJ1-5
CDR3aa: CASSLRTAYLNSNQPQHF
CDR3nt: TGTGCCAGCAGCCTTAGGACAGCCTACCTGAATAGCAATCAGCCCCAGCATTTT

v_gene: TRBV7-2
d_gene: -
abundance: medium-sized
j_gene: TRBJ1-1
CDR3aa: CASSSLAGRTEAFF
CDR3nt: TGTGCCAGCAGCTCTCTAGCGGGTAGAACTGAAGCTTTCTTT

v_gene: TRBV7-6
d_gene: -
abundance: many
j_gene: TRBJ2-7
CDR3aa: CASSLEQAGSYEQYF
CDR3nt: TGTGCCAGCAGCTTAGAGCAGGCCGGCTCCTACGAGCAGTACTTC

v_gene: TRBV7-6
d_gene: TRBD1
abundance: -
j_gene: TRBJ2-7
CDR3aa: CASSSRTGRYEQYF
CDR3nt: TGTGCCAGCAGCTCCCGGACAGGGAGGTACGAGCAGTACTTC

v_gene: TRBV7-6
d_gene: -
abundance: -
j_gene: TRBJ2-3
CDR3aa: CASSERAADTQYF
CDR3nt: TGTGCCAGCAGCGAAAGGGCCGCAGATACGCAGTATTTT

v_gene: TRBV6-6
d_gene: -
abundance: -
j_gene: TRBJ2-2
CDR3aa: CASSPLWGANTGELFF
CDR3nt: TGTGCCAGCAGCCCCCTTTGGGGGGCGAACACCGGGGAGCTGTTTTTT

v_gene: TRBV5-4
d_gene: -
abundance: many
j_gene: TRBJ1-1
CDR3aa: CASSLGQEAFF
CDR3nt: TGTGCCAGCAGCTTGGGTCAGGAAGCTTTCTTT

v_gene: TRBV19
d_gene: -
abundance: -
j_gene: TRBJ1-4
CDR3aa: CASKSFRGRNNEKLFF
CDR3nt: TGTGCCAGTAAGAGTTTCCGCGGACGGAATAATGAAAAACTGTTTTTT

v_gene: TRBV5-1
d_gene: -
abundance: few
j_gene: TRBJ2-7
CDR3aa: CASSLGAEYYEQYF
CDR3nt: TGCGCCAGCAGCTTGGGGGCAGAGTACTACGAGCAGTACTTC

v_gene: TRBV11-2
d_gene: -
abundance: many
j_gene: TRBJ1-6
CDR3aa: CASSLEAGFNSPLHF
CDR3nt: TGTGCCAGCAGCTTAGAGGCAGGGTTTAATTCACCCCTCCACTTT

v_gene: TRBV15
d_gene: -
abundance: -
j_gene: TRBJ1-1
CDR3aa: CATRLQSGSKPPPEAFF
CDR3nt: TGTGCCACCAGACTTCAATCAGGGTCTAAACCTCCCCCTGAAGCTTTCTTT

v_gene: TRBV28
d_gene: -
abundance: few
j_gene: TRBJ1-1
CDR3aa: CASSSLPIRAFF
CDR3nt: TGTGCCAGCAGTTCTCTCCCTATTCGAGCTTTCTTT

v_gene: TRBV5-5
d_gene: -
abundance: -
j_gene: TRBJ2-7
CDR3aa: CASSLAGVNSYEQYF
CDR3nt: TGTGCCAGCAGCTTGGCAGGGGTCAACTCCTACGAGCAGTACTTC

v_gene: TRBV11-2
d_gene: -
abundance: many
j_gene: TRBJ1-2
CDR3aa: CASSLGWGHYGYTF
CDR3nt: TGTGCCAGCAGCTTAGGATGGGGACACTATGGCTACACCTTC

v_gene: TRBV7-8
d_gene: -
abundance: few
j_gene: TRBJ1-3
CDR3aa: CASSLARNTIYF
CDR3nt: TGTGCCAGCAGCTTAGCCCGGAACACCATATATTTT

v_gene: TRBV5-1
d_gene: -
abundance: -
j_gene: TRBJ2-7
CDR3aa: CASSLSQGMDEQYF
CDR3nt: TGCGCCAGCAGCTTGTCACAGGGTATGGACGAGCAGTACTTC

v_gene: TRBV6-5
d_gene: TRBD1
abundance: many
j_gene: TRBJ1-2
CDR3aa: CASTPDRTYGYTF
CDR3nt: TGTGCCAGCACCCCGGACAGGACCTATGGCTACACCTTC

v_gene: TRBV28
d_gene: TRBD2
abundance: many
j_gene: TRBJ2-2
CDR3aa: CASSQTSGGFTGELFF
CDR3nt: TGTGCCAGCAGTCAGACTAGCGGGGGGTTCACCGGGGAGCTGTTTTTT

v_gene: TRBV5-1
d_gene: TRBD1
abundance: few
j_gene: TRBJ2-4
CDR3aa: CASSLGPGGNIQYF
CDR3nt: TGCGCCAGCAGCTTGGGGCCAGGGGGAAACATTCAGTACTTC

v_gene: TRBV7-9
d_gene: -
abundance: once
j_gene: TRBJ1-1
CDR3aa: CASSLDWGSEAFF
CDR3nt: TGTGCCAGCAGCTTAGATTGGGGGTCTGAAGCTTTCTTT

v_gene: TRBV7-2
d_gene: -
abundance: few
j_gene: TRBJ2-1
CDR3aa: CASSLGLVFIRNEQFF
CDR3nt: TGTGCCAGCAGCTTAGGGCTAGTTTTTATCCGCAATGAGCAGTTCTTC

v_gene: TRBV19
d_gene: -
abundance: few
j_gene: TRBJ2-2
CDR3aa: CASSTPGPLTGELFF
CDR3nt: TGTGCCAGTAGTACCCCCGGGCCCCTCACCGGGGAGCTGTTTTTT

v_gene: TRBV5-1
d_gene: -
abundance: many
j_gene: TRBJ2-2
CDR3aa: CASSLQGMPGELFF
CDR3nt: TGCGCCAGCAGCTTGCAAGGGATGCCCGGGGAGCTGTTTTTT

v_gene: TRBV15
d_gene: TRBD1
abundance: few
j_gene: TRBJ2-7
CDR3aa: CATSKDTTGGYEQYF
CDR3nt: TGTGCCACCAGCAAGGACACAACAGGGGGCTACGAGCAGTACTTC

v_gene: TRBV9
d_gene: -
abundance: few
j_gene: TRBJ2-5
CDR3aa: CASSVEWSGTQYF
CDR3nt: TGTGCCAGCAGCGTAGAGTGGAGCGGGACCCAGTACTTC

v_gene: TRBV5-1
d_gene: TRBD1
abundance: -
j_gene: TRBJ2-7
CDR3aa: CASSPGTGELEQYF
CDR3nt: TGCGCCAGCAGCCCCGGGACAGGGGAGCTCGAGCAGTACTTC

v_gene: TRBV10-3
d_gene: -
abundance: few
j_gene: TRBJ1-5
CDR3aa: CAISDSRVSNQPQHF
CDR3nt: TGTGCCATCAGTGACTCCAGGGTTAGCAATCAGCCCCAGCATTTT

v_gene: TRBV5-1
d_gene: -
abundance: -
j_gene: TRBJ2-3
CDR3aa: CASSTVSGPTDTQYF
CDR3nt: TGCGCCAGCAGCACAGTTAGCGGTCCCACAGATACGCAGTATTTT

v_gene: TRBV6-1
d_gene: TRBD1
abundance: few
j_gene: TRBJ1-6
CDR3aa: CASGDRTSSYNSPLHF
CDR3nt: TGTGCCAGCGGGGACAGGACGAGCTCCTATAATTCACCCCTCCACTTT

v_gene: TRBV4-1
d_gene: -
abundance: few
j_gene: TRBJ2-5
CDR3aa: CASSQGPEGRETQYF
CDR3nt: TGCGCCAGCAGCCAAGGACCCGAGGGACGAGAGACCCAGTACTTC

v_gene: TRBV5-1
d_gene: -
abundance: -
j_gene: TRBJ1-5
CDR3aa: CASSFGGHNQPQHF
CDR3nt: TGCGCCAGCAGCTTTGGGGGGCACAATCAGCCCCAGCATTTT

v_gene: TRBV29-1
d_gene: TRBD2
abundance: few
j_gene: TRBJ2-3
CDR3aa: CSVCPGGDTQYF
CDR3nt: TGCAGCGTTTGCCCGGGAGGAGATACGCAGTATTTT

v_gene: TRBV7-9
d_gene: -
abundance: -
j_gene: TRBJ2-2
CDR3aa: CASSPWLAGELFF
CDR3nt: TGTGCCAGCAGCCCCTGGCTCGCCGGGGAGCTGTTTTTT

v_gene: TRBV3-1
d_gene: -
abundance: -
j_gene: TRBJ2-5
CDR3aa: CASSQEQETQYF
CDR3nt: TGTGCCAGCAGCCAAGAACAAGAGACCCAGTACTTC

v_gene: TRBV5-1
d_gene: TRBD1
abundance: once
j_gene: TRBJ1-5
CDR3aa: CASSLGDSSNQPQHF
CDR3nt: TGCGCCAGCAGCTTGGGGGACAGTAGCAATCAGCCCCAGCATTTT

v_gene: TRBV28
d_gene: -
abundance: many
j_gene: TRBJ1-6
CDR3aa: CASSPTSLSSYNSPLHF
CDR3nt: TGTGCCAGCAGTCCGACGTCACTGAGCTCCTATAATTCACCCCTCCACTTT

v_gene: TRBV29-1
d_gene: -
abundance: many
j_gene: TRBJ2-1
CDR3aa: CSVDSEIFNEQFF
CDR3nt: TGCAGCGTTGATTCTGAGATCTTCAATGAGCAGTTCTTC

v_gene: TRBV28
d_gene: -
abundance: medium-sized
j_gene: TRBJ2-3
CDR3aa: CASSFLSGTDTQYF
CDR3nt: TGTGCCAGCAGTTTTTTGTCCGGCACAGATACGCAGTATTTT

v_gene: TRBV28
d_gene: -
abundance: -
j_gene: TRBJ2-3
CDR3aa: CASSSPAGSGADTQYF
CDR3nt: TGTGCCAGCAGTTCCCCCGCGGGGAGTGGGGCAGATACGCAGTATTTT